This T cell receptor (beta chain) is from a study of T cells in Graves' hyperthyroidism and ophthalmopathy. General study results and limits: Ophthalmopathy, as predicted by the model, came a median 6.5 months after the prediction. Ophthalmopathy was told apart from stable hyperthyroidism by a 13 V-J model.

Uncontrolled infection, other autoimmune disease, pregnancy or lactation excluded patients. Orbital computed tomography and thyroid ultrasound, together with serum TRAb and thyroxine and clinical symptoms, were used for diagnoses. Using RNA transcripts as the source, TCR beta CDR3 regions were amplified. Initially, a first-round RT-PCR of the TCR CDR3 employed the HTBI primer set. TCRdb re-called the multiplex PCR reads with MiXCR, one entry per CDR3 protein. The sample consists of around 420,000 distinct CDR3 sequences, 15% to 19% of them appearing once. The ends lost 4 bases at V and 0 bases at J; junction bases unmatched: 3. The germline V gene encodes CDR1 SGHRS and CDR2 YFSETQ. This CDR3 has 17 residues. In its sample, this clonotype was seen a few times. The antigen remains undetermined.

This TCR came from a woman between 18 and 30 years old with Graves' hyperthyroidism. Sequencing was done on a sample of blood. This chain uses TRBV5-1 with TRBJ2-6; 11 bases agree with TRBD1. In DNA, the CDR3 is TGCGCCAGCAGCAACGGGACAGGGGGCTCTGGGGCCAACGTCCTGACTTTC. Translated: CASSNGTGGSGANVLTF.